This T cell receptor beta chain was obtained from a study of beta chain features in type 1 diabetes. Study overall: All samples together contributed approximately 100 million sorted cells for examination.

Sequencing targeted expressed TCRB transcripts, as all isolated RNA had been reverse transcribed. Roughly 3.6 million reads on average were seen across naive, central memory and regulatory T cell samples. Produced via immunoSEQ multiplex PCR; TCRdb's table is partial and in-frame only. The table shows approximately 300,000 clones, with roughly 9.6% occurring only once. Blood was drawn once from each donor into heparinised tubes. The draws averaged about 120 mL. This CDR3 has 16 amino acids. Per the germline V gene, CDR1 is LNHDA and CDR2 is SQIVND (reference sequence). Germline trimming cut 4 bases from V and 2 bases from J; bases unmatched to any gene: 7.

This TCR came from a young woman in good health. This rearrangement joins TRBV19 to TRBJ1-5, with 8 nucleotides matching TRBD1. Input material: naive CD4+ T cells from blood. The CDR3 spells CASSKTGGSGNQPQHF. The CDR3 DNA reads as TGTGCCAGTAGTAAAACAGGGGGGTCTGGCAATCAGCCCCAGCATTTT.